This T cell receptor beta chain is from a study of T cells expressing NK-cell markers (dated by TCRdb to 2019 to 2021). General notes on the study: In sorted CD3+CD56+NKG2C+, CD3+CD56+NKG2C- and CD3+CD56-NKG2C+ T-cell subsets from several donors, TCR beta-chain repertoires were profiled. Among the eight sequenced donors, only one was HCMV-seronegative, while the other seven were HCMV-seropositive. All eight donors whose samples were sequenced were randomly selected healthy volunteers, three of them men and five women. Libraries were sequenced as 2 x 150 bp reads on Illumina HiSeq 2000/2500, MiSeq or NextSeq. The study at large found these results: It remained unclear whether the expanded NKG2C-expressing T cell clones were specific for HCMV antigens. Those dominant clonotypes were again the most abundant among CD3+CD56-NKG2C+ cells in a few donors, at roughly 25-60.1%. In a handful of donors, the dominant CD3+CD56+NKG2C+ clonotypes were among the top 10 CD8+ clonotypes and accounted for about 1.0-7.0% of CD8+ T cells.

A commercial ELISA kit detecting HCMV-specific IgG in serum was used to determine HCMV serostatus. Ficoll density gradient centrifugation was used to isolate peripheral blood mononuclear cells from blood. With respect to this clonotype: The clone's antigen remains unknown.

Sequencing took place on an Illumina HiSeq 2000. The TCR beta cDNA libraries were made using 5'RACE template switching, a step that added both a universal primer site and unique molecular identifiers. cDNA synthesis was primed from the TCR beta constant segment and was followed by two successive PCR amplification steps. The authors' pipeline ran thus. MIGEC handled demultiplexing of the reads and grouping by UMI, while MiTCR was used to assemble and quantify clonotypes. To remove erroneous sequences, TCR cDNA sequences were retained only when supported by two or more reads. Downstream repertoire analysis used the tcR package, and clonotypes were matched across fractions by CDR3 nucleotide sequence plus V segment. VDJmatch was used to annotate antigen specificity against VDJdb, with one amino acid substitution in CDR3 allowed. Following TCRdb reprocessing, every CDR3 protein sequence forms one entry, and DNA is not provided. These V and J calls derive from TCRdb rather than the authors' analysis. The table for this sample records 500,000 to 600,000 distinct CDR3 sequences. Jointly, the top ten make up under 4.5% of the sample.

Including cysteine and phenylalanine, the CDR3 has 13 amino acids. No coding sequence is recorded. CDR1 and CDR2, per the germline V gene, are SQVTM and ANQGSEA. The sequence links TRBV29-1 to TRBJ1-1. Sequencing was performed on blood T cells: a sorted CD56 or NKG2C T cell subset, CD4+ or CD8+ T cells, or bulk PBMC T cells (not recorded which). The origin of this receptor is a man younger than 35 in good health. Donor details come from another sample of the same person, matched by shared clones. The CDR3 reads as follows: CSVHGVLNSEAFF.